What follows are 14 T cell receptor beta chains derived from one specimen sequenced in a study of cytomegalovirus exposure and HLA in healthy donors. The data were produced by immunoSEQ multiplex PCR, yet TCRdb's version contains in-frame clones alone and is incomplete. The table has 68,000 or so clones, about 91% seen once. Sequencing was performed on PBMCs. The receptors derive from a man between 18 and 35 years old in good health and CMV-seronegative.

The V call is TRBV28, the J call TRBJ2-7; D is possibly TRBD1 (6 bases). The CDR3 is 17 amino acids. The V gene lost 4 bases and the J gene lost 2 bases, with 21 bases spanning the gap. Germline V gene sequence: CDR1 MDHEN, CDR2 SYDVKM. The CDR3 is CASSSNGFDRSAYEQYF. CDR3 nucleotide sequence: TGTGCCAGCAGTTCAAACGGCTTTGACAGGTCGGCCTACGAGCAGTACTTC. The variable domain in full, with the rest retrieved from reference TRBV28 and TRBJ2-7, is DVKVTQSSRYLVKRTGEKVFLECVQDMDHENMFWYRQDPGLGLRLIYFSYDVKMKEKGDIPEGYSVSREKKERFSLILESASTNQTSMYLCASSSNGFDRSAYEQYFGPGTRLTVT.

The chain recombines TRBV11-3 with TRBJ2-1; 9 nucleotides line up with TRBD2. V lost 3 bases, J lost 4 bases, and 7 bases stayed unmatched. The CDR3 has 16 amino acids. In germline, CDR1 is SGHNT, CDR2 YENEEA. The DNA of the CDR3 is TGTGCCAGCAGCTTGGATAGCGGGAGAATTTACAATGAGCAGTTCTTC. This encodes CASSLDSGRIYNEQFF.

The CDR3 reads CASSSGTTETQYF. The CDR3 DNA reads TGCGCCAGCAGCTCCGGGACAACGGAGACCCAGTACTTC. This chain joins TRBV5-1 and TRBJ2-5, with a tentative D call TRBD1 (6 bases). CDR1 SGHRS and CDR2 YFSETQ come from the germline V gene. V lost 3 bases and J lost 5, with 11 bases in between. This CDR3 is 13 amino acids long.

This chain uses TRBV7-2 with TRBJ1-2; perhaps TRBD1 as D (5 bases). The germline V gene encodes CDR1 SGHTA and CDR2 FQGNSA. V was cut by 2 bases and J by 2 bases, with 12 bases left in between. The CDR3 totals 15 residues. In nucleotides, the CDR3 is TGTGCCAGCAGCTTACTGGCAGGGAACAACTATGGCTACACCTTC. It specifies CASSLLAGNNYGYTF.

The V and J genes are TRBV4-1 and TRBJ1-1; D ambiguous. The CDR3 loop spans 13 amino acids. Germline assignment: CDR1 MGHRA and CDR2 YSYEKL. Deletions cut 1 base from V and 7 bases from J, with 10 bases between. DNA of the CDR3: TGCGCCAGCAGCCAAGGGAGGACTGTTGAAGCTTTCTTT. Encoded protein: CASSQGRTVEAFF.

The chain recombines TRBV19 with TRBJ2-7, with D perhaps matching TRBD1 (7 bases). Between the trimmed V and J ends, which lost 5 bases and 4 bases, there was a span of 15 bases. Germline V gene data show CDR1 as LNHDA and CDR2 as SQIVND (reference sequence). CDR3 length: 14 residues. The CDR3 here is CASSPIPGGYEQYF. CDR3 DNA: TGTGCCAGTAGTCCGATCCCAGGGGGGTACGAGCAGTACTTC.

The chain combines TRBV29-1 with TRBJ2-1; 13 bases fit TRBD2. The CDR3 totals 15 residues. Germline assignment: CDR1 SQVTM and CDR2 ANQGSEA. The V and J ends lost 1 base and 5 bases, in that order; junction bases with no gene match: 2. This chain's CDR3 is CSVEGTSGRNNEQFF. CDR3 bases: TGCAGCGTTGAAGGGACTAGCGGGAGAAACAATGAGCAGTTCTTC.

This chain uses TRBV6-1 with TRBJ2-3, with D hard to call. CDR1 is MNHNS and CDR2 is SASEGT in the germline V gene. V was pared by 3 bases and J by 7 bases, with 8 bases between. This CDR3 is built from 12 residues. CDR3: CASSDEVNTQYF. The CDR3 DNA sequence: TGTGCCAGCAGTGATGAGGTGAATACGCAGTATTTT.

The chain combines TRBV15 with TRBJ1-2; D perhaps matches TRBD1 (6 bases). The CDR3 has 13 amino acids. From germline, CDR1 is LNHNV and CDR2 YYDKDF (reference sequence). Trimming left V 9 bases short and J 4 bases short, with 15 bases between. The CDR3 sequence: CATAAGAAYGYTF. The CDR3 region has the DNA TGTGCCACAGCGGCGGGGGCAGCCTATGGCTACACCTTC.

V is TRBV5-4 and J is TRBJ1-2, with D uncertain. V shed 0 bases and J shed 8 bases, with 8 bases lying between them. The germline V gene has CDR1 SGHNT and CDR2 YYREEE (reference sequence). This CDR3 comprises 12 residues. The CDR3 region is CASSLAAGGYTF. CDR3 coding DNA: TGTGCCAGCAGCTTGGCCGCGGGAGGCTACACCTTC.

The V call is TRBV7-2, the J call TRBJ2-7; 9 bases map to TRBD2. V lost 5 bases to trimming and J lost 2 bases; unmatched junction nucleotides: 10. This CDR3 is built from 16 residues. Germline V gives CDR1 SGHTA, CDR2 FQGNSA. The CDR3 loop reads CASSPLGAGGTYEQYF. In DNA, the CDR3 is TGTGCCAGCAGCCCTTTGGGAGCGGGAGGAACCTACGAGCAGTACTTC.

The chain has TRBV19 and TRBJ1-2, with TRBD1 matching 7 bases. Per the germline V gene, CDR1 is LNHDA and CDR2 is SQIVND (reference sequence). CDR3 length equals 12 residues. J gave up 7 bases and V 6 bases, and 5 bases lay outside the gene matches. The CDR3 DNA follows: TGTGCCAGTAGGCGGACAGGCGGTGGCTACACCTTC. Protein product: CASRRTGGGYTF.

This chain links TRBV4-3 with TRBJ2-2, with TRBD2 identical over 8 bases. The trim removed 3 bases at V and 6 bases at J, leaving 3 bases unmatched. This CDR3 comprises 14 residues. From germline, CDR1 is LGHNA and CDR2 YSLEER. CDR3 loop: CASSQGLVSGELFF. DNA for the CDR3: TGCGCCAGCAGCCAGGGACTAGTTTCCGGGGAGCTGTTTTTT.

The chain carries TRBV10-3 and TRBJ2-3; 10 bases are a match to TRBD2. Trimming at V came to 10 bases and at J to 1 base, leaving 2 bases not matched to a gene. The CDR3 is made up of 13 amino acids. In germline, CDR1 is ENHRY, CDR2 SYGVKD. Written as DNA, the CDR3 is TGTGCCACCGGACTAGCGGGCACAGATACGCAGTATTTT. It specifies CATGLAGTDTQYF.